A selection of T cell receptor beta chains follows, all from one sample in a study of blood T cell repertoires in COVID-19. TCRdb's table, derived via immunoSEQ multiplex PCR, lists solely in-frame clones and lacks some. The sample records roughly 250,000 clones, approximately 86% being singletons. Sequencing was performed on PBMCs or T cells enriched from blood (not recorded which). The receptor set was obtained from a woman aged 40 to 50 with acute COVID-19. The CDR3 runs from the conserved cysteine through the conserved F or W. A D gene is named only where the DNA matches it firmly. Clone size is stated in some rows and not others, as once, few, many or a class when expanded.

D	V	size	J	CDR3	DNA
NA	TRBV6-5	NA	TRBJ2-3	CASKLAFRTDTQYF	TGTGCCAGCAAGCTAGCGTTTCGCACAGATACGCAGTATTTT
NA	TRBV30	NA	TRBJ2-3	CAWSPGGGQYTDTQYF	TGTGCCTGGAGTCCCGGGGGGGGACAGTACACAGATACGCAGTATTTT
NA	TRBV11-2	NA	TRBJ2-7	CASSRGQNPYEQYF	TGTGCCAGCAGCCGAGGACAGAATCCCTACGAGCAGTACTTC
TRBD1	TRBV18	NA	TRBJ1-6	CASSNTGALDSPLHF	TGTGCCAGCTCAAATACAGGGGCGTTGGATTCACCCCTCCACTTT
TRBD2	TRBV2	few	TRBJ2-7	CASSPRTSGIYEQYF	TGTGCCAGCAGTCCCAGGACTAGCGGGATCTACGAGCAGTACTTC
TRBD1	TRBV2	NA	TRBJ1-6	CASNRGGVGNSPLHF	TGTGCCAGCAACCGAGGGGGCGTAGGGAATTCACCCCTCCACTTT
NA	TRBV7-9	NA	TRBJ2-5	CASSLASAETQYF	TGTGCCAGCAGCTTAGCCTCAGCGGAGACCCAGTACTTC
NA	TRBV5-1	NA	TRBJ2-1	CASSFGADEGDEQFF	TGCGCCAGCAGCTTTGGGGCCGACGAGGGGGATGAGCAGTTCTTC
NA	TRBV4-1	NA	TRBJ2-1	CASSQVWLLGDNEQFF	TGCGCCAGCAGCCAAGTATGGCTCCTCGGGGACAATGAGCAGTTCTTC
TRBD2	TRBV7-2	NA	TRBJ2-5	CASSLGGGQETQYF	TGTGCCAGCAGCTTAGGCGGGGGCCAAGAGACCCAGTACTTC
NA	TRBV10-1	NA	TRBJ2-3	CASSPSGTDTQYF	TGCGCCAGCAGCCCCTCTGGCACAGATACGCAGTATTTT
NA	TRBV19	NA	TRBJ2-5	CASSPTSQETQYF	TGTGCCAGTAGCCCAACAAGCCAAGAGACCCAGTACTTC
TRBD2	TRBV7-7	NA	TRBJ2-5	CASSSTSGRGETQYF	TGTGCTAGCAGCTCGACTAGCGGGAGAGGGGAGACCCAGTACTTC
NA	TRBV11-2	NA	TRBJ2-7	CASSLRRGYEQYF	TGTGCCAGCAGCTTAAGGCGGGGATACGAGCAGTACTTC
NA	TRBV5-1	NA	TRBJ1-4	CASSWGHDSEKLFF	TGCGCCAGCAGCTGGGGCCACGACAGCGAGAAACTGTTTTTT
TRBD1	TRBV27	NA	TRBJ2-4	CASSLTGGIQYF	TGTGCCAGCAGTTTAACAGGGGGCATTCAGTACTTC
TRBD2	TRBV7-9	NA	TRBJ2-7	CASSLVFGTSGTYEQYF	TGTGCCAGCAGCTTAGTATTTGGGACTAGCGGGACCTACGAGCAGTACTTC
NA	TRBV5-4	few	TRBJ2-3	CASSPGHLSSTDTQYF	TGTGCCAGCAGCCCCGGACACCTGTCTAGCACAGATACGCAGTATTTT
NA	TRBV6-5	NA	TRBJ1-1	CASSYSGSEAFF	TGTGCCAGCAGTTACTCGGGGAGTGAAGCTTTCTTT
TRBD2	TRBV4-2	NA	TRBJ2-7	CASSQLKGSGRHGNYEQYF	TGTGCCAGCAGCCAATTAAAAGGCAGCGGGAGGCACGGAAACTACGAGCAGTACTTC
TRBD1	TRBV24-1	NA	TRBJ2-2	CATSDLRTGETGELFF	TGTGCCACCAGTGATTTGCGGACAGGGGAAACCGGGGAGCTGTTTTTT
TRBD1	TRBV7-2	NA	TRBJ1-6	CASSLGTGLGSPLHF	TGTGCCAGCAGCTTAGGGACAGGGCTTGGTTCACCCCTCCACTTT
NA	TRBV5-1	few	TRBJ2-3	CASSLLSGSTDTQYF	TGCGCCAGCAGCTTGTTGAGCGGGAGCACAGATACGCAGTATTTT
TRBD1	TRBV2	NA	TRBJ2-3	CASSKGTGGTDTQYF	TGTGCCAGCAGTAAAGGGACAGGGGGCACAGATACGCAGTATTTT
NA	TRBV11-3	NA	TRBJ2-1	CASSLERGSGFNEQFF	TGTGCCAGCAGCTTAGAAAGGGGTAGCGGATTCAATGAGCAGTTCTTC
TRBD1	TRBV5-1	NA	TRBJ1-2	CASSSTQGARGYTF	TGCGCCAGCAGCTCCACGCAGGGGGCACGTGGCTACACCTTC
TRBD2	TRBV18	few	TRBJ2-5	CASSPRSGVQETQYF	TGTGCCAGCTCACCAAGGAGCGGGGTCCAAGAGACCCAGTACTTC
TRBD2	TRBV4-1	NA	TRBJ2-3	CATTRLAGDLDTQYF	TGCGCCACCACACGACTAGCGGGAGATTTAGATACGCAGTATTTT
TRBD2	TRBV10-2	NA	TRBJ2-2	CASSEGGRDTGELFF	TGCGCCAGCAGTGAAGGCGGGAGGGACACCGGGGAGCTGTTTTTT
TRBD1	TRBV7-2	NA	TRBJ2-1	CASSFSGTGGNEQFF	TGTGCCAGCAGCTTTTCCGGGACAGGGGGAAATGAGCAGTTCTTC
NA	TRBV7-9	NA	TRBJ1-1	CASSSIGGDGEAFF	TGTGCCAGCAGCTCCATCGGCGGGGACGGTGAAGCTTTCTTT
NA	TRBV25-1	NA	TRBJ2-7	CASSEVGRYEQYF	TGTGCCAGCAGTGAGGTTGGCCGCTACGAGCAGTACTTC
NA	TRBV10-3	NA	TRBJ1-4	CAISAQGNEKLFF	TGTGCCATCAGTGCGCAGGGTAACGAAAAACTGTTTTTT
NA	TRBV30	NA	TRBJ2-7	CAWSSNRGGEQYF	TGTGCCTGGAGTTCCAATCGTGGGGGGGAGCAGTACTTC
TRBD2	TRBV2	NA	TRBJ2-1	CASSPTPGLAGGDNEQFF	TGTGCCAGCAGCCCGACACCGGGACTAGCGGGAGGGGATAATGAGCAGTTCTTC
TRBD1	TRBV18	few	TRBJ2-1	CASSPRGGVHNEQFF	TGTGCCAGCTCACCCCGAGGGGGCGTCCACAATGAGCAGTTCTTC